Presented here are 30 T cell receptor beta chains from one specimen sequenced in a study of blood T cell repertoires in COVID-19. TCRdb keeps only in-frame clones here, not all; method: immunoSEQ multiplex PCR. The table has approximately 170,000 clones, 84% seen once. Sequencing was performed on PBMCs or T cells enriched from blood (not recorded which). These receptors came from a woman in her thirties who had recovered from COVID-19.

The CDR3 DNA follows: TGTGCCAGCAGCTTAGGACACCTTAACTATGGCTACACCTTC. This codes for CASSLGHLNYGYTF. This chain links TRBV7-8 with TRBJ1-2; no clear D. Germline values: CDR1 SGHVS, CDR2 FQNEAQ. Between the trimmed V and J ends, which lost 1 base and 1 base, there was a span of 7 bases. The CDR3 loop spans 14 amino acids.

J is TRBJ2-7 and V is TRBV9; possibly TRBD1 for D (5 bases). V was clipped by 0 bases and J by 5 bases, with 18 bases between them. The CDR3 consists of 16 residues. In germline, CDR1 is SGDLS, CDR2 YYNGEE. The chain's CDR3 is CASSVVPTGPRNEQYF. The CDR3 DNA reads TGTGCCAGCAGCGTAGTCCCCACAGGCCCTCGGAACGAGCAGTACTTC.

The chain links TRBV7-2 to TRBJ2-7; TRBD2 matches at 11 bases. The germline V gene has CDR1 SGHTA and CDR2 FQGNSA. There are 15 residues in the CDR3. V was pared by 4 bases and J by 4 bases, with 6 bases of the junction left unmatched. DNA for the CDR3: TGTGCCAGCAGCTCCATAGCGGGGGGGCCGTACGAGCAGTACGTC. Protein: CASSSIAGGPYEQYV.

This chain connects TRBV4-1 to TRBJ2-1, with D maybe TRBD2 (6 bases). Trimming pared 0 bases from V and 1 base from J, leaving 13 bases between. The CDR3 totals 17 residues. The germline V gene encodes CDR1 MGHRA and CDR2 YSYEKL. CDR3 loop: CASSQDETSSSYNEQFF. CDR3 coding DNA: TGCGCCAGCAGCCAAGATGAAACTAGCTCTTCCTACAATGAGCAGTTCTTC.

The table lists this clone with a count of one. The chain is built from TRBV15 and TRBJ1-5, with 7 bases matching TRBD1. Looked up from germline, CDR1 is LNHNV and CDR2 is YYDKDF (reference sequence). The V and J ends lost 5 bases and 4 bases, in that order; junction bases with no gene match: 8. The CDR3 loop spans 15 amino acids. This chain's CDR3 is CATSDRGLGNQPQHF. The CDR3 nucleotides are TGTGCCACCAGCGATAGGGGGCTTGGGAATCAGCCCCAGCATTTT.

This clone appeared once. The CDR3 here is CASSVGQGFNTIYF. CDR3 DNA sequence: TGTGCCAGCAGCGTCGGACAGGGATTCAACACCATATATTTT. The chain carries TRBV9 and TRBJ1-3, with 8 bases lining up with TRBD1. Germline V lookup: CDR1 SGDLS, CDR2 YYNGEE. Losses at the gene ends were 2 bases for V and 7 bases for J; bases not matched to a gene: 5. The CDR3 has 14 residues.

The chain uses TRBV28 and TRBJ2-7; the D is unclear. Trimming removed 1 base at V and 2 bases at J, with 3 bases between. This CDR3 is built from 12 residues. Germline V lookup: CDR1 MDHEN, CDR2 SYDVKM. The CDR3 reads CASSLSTYEQYV. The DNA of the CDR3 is TGTGCCAGCAGTTTATCCACCTACGAGCAGTACGTC.

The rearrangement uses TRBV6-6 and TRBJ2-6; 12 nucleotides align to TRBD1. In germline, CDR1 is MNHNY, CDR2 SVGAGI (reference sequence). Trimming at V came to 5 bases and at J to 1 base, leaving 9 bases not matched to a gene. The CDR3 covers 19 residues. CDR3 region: CASSPGTGGLGSGANVLTF. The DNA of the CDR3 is TGTGCCAGCAGTCCGGGGACAGGGGGCCTAGGTTCTGGGGCCAACGTCCTGACTTTC.

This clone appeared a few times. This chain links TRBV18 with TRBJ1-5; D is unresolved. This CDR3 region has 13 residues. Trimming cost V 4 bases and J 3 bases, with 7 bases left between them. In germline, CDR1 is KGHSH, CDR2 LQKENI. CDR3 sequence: CASSRGPNQPQHF. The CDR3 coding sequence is TGTGCCAGCTCACGAGGTCCCAATCAGCCCCAGCATTTT.

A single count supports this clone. Here the CDR3 reads CASSPDRLSGETQYF. The CDR3 region has the DNA TGTGCCAGCAGCCCCGACAGGCTCAGCGGAGAGACCCAGTACTTC. This sequence joins TRBV6-5 and TRBJ2-5, with a tentative D call TRBD1 (6 bases). CDR1 and CDR2 from the germline V gene are MNHEY and SVGAGI. V shed 6 bases and J shed 4 bases, with 18 bases lying between them. The CDR3 contains 15 residues.

CDR3 sequence (DNA): TGTGCTAGTGCCAGGGACAGTAAAAATGGCTACACCTTC. It codes for CASARDSKNGYTF. The chain couples TRBV12-5 to TRBJ1-2, with 7 bases lining up with TRBD1. CDR1 and CDR2 (germline): LGHNT, FRNRAP. V was pared by 7 bases and J by 6 bases, with 8 bases of the junction left unmatched. The CDR3 has 13 residues. Full variable domain (rest looked up from reference TRBV12-5 and TRBJ1-2): DARVTQTPRHKVTEMGQEVTMRCQPILGHNTVFWYRQTMMQGLELLAYFRNRAPLDDSGMPKDRFSAEMPDATLATLKIQPSEPRDSAVYFCASARDSKNGYTFGSGTRLTVV.

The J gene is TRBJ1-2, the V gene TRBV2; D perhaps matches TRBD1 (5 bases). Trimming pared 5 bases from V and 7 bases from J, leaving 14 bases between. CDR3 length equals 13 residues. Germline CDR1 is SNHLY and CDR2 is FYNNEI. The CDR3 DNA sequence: TGTGCCAGCAGTCCAGGGCGGTCGGCTGGCTACACCTTC. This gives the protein CASSPGRSAGYTF.

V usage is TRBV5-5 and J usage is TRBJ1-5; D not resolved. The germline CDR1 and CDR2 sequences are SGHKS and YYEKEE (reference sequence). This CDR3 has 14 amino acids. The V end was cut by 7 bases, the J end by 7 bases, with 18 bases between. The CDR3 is CASSILWALQPQHF. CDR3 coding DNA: TGTGCCAGCTCGATTCTCTGGGCTCTACAGCCCCAGCATTTT.

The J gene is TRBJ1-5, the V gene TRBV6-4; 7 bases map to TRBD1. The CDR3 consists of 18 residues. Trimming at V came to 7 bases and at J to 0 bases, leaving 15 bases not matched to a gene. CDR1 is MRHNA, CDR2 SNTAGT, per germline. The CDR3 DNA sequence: TGTGCCAGCACCCGACCTGACAGGGCCCCATATAGCAATCAGCCCCAGCATTTT. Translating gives CASTRPDRAPYSNQPQHF.

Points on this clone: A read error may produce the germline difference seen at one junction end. The CDR3 loop reads CASSPALSSGGPETQYF. The CDR3 nucleotides are TGTGCTAGCAGCCCCGCTCTCTCTAGCGGGGGGCCGGAGACCCAGTACTTC. The rearrangement links TRBV7-7 to TRBJ2-5; 11 bases map to TRBD2. This CDR3 is built from 17 residues. Germline assignment: CDR1 SSHAT and CDR2 FNYEAQ (reference sequence).

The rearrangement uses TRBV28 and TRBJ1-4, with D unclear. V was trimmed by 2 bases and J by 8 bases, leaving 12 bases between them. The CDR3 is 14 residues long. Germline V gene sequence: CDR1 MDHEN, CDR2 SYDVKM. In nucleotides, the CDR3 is TGTGCCAGCAGTTTAGAAGGGTCGGGAGAAAAACTGTTTTTT. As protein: CASSLEGSGEKLFF.

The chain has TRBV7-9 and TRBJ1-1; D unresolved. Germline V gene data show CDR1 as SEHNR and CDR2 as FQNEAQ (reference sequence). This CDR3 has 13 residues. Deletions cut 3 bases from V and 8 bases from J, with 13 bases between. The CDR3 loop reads CASSLTSRVEAFF. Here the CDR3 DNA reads TGTGCCAGCAGCTTGACTTCCCGCGTGGAAGCTTTCTTT.

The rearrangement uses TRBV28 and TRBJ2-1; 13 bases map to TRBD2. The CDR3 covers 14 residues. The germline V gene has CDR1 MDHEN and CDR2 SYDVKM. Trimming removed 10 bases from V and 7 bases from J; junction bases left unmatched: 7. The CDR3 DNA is TGTGCCATCCGACTAGCGGGGGGTGGTAATGAGCAGTTCTTC. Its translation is CAIRLAGGGNEQFF.

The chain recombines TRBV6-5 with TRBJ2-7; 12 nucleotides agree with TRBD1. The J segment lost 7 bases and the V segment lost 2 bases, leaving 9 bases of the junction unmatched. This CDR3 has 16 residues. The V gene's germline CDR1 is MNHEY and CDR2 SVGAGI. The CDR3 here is CASSYARDRGRREQYF. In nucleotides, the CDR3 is TGTGCCAGCAGTTACGCGAGGGACAGGGGGCGTAGGGAGCAGTACTTC.

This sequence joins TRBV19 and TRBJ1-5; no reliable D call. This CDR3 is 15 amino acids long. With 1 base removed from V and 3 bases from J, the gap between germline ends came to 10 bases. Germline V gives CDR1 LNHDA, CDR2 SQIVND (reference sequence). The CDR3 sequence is CASSIVPEYNQPQHF. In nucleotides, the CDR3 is TGTGCCAGTAGTATAGTTCCAGAATACAATCAGCCCCAGCATTTT.

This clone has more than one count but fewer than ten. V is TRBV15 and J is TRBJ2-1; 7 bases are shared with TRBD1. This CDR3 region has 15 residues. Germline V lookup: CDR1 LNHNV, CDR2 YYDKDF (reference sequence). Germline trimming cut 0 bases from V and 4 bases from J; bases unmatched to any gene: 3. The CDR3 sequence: CATSRDRQGYNEQFF. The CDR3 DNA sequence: TGTGCCACCAGCAGAGACCGACAGGGATACAATGAGCAGTTCTTC.

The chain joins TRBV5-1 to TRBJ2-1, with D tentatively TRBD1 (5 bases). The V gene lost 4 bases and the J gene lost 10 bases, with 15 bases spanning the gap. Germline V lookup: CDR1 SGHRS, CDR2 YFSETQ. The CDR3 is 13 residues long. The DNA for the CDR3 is TGCGCCAGCAGCCCTACGGACAACCGGGAGCAGTTCTTC. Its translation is CASSPTDNREQFF.

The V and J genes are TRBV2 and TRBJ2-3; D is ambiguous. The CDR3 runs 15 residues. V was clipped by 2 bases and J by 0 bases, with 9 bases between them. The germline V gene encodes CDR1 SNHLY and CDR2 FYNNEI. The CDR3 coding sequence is TGTGCCAGCAGTGAAATGAGCCCTAGCACAGATACGCAGTATTTT. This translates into CASSEMSPSTDTQYF.

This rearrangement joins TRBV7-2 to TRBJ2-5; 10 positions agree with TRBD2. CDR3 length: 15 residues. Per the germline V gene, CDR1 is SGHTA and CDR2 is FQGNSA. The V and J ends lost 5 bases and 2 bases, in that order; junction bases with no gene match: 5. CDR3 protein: CASSTSGNLQETQYF. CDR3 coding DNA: TGTGCCAGCAGCACTAGCGGGAACCTTCAAGAGACCCAGTACTTC.

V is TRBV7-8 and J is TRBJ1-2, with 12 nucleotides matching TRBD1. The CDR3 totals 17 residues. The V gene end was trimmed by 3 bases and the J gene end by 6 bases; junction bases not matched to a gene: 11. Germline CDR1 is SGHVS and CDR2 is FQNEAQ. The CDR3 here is CASSFRDRGLAWNGYTF. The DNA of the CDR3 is TGTGCCAGCAGCTTCAGGGACAGGGGGCTTGCTTGGAATGGCTACACCTTC.

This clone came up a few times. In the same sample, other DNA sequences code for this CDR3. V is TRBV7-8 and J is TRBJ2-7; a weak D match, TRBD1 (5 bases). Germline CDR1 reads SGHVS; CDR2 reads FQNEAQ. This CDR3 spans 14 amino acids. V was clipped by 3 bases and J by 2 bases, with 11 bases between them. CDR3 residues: CASSFGTGTYEQYV. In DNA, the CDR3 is TGTGCCAGCAGCTTCGGCACAGGTACCTACGAGCAGTACGTC.

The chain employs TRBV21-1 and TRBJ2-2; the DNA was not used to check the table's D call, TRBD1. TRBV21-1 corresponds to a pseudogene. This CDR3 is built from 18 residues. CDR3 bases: TGTGCCAGCAGCAAAGAGGTGGGGTGGCAGGGGTTCACCGGGGAGCTGTTTTTT. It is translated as CASSKEVGWQGFTGELFF.

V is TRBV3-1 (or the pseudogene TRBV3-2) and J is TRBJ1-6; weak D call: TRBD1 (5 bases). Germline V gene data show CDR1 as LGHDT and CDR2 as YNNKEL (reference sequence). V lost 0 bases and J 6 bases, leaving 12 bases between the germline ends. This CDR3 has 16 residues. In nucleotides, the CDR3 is TGTGCCAGCAGCCAAGATCGGGGGGTTCCTAATTCACCCCTCCACTTT. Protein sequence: CASSQDRGVPNSPLHF.

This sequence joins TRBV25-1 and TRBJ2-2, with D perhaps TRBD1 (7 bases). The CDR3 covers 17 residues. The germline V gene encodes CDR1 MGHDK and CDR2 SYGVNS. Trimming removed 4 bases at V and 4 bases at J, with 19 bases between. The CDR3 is CASSAHGGGGITGELFF. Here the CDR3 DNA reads TGTGCCAGCAGTGCCCATGGAGGGGGCGGGATCACCGGGGAGCTGTTTTTT.

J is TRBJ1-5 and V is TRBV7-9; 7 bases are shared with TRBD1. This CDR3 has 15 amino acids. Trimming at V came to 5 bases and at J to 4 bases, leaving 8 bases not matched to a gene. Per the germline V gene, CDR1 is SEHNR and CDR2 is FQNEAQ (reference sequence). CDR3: CASSPGGQGNQPQHF. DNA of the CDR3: TGTGCCAGCAGCCCAGGGGGGCAGGGGAATCAGCCCCAGCATTTT.